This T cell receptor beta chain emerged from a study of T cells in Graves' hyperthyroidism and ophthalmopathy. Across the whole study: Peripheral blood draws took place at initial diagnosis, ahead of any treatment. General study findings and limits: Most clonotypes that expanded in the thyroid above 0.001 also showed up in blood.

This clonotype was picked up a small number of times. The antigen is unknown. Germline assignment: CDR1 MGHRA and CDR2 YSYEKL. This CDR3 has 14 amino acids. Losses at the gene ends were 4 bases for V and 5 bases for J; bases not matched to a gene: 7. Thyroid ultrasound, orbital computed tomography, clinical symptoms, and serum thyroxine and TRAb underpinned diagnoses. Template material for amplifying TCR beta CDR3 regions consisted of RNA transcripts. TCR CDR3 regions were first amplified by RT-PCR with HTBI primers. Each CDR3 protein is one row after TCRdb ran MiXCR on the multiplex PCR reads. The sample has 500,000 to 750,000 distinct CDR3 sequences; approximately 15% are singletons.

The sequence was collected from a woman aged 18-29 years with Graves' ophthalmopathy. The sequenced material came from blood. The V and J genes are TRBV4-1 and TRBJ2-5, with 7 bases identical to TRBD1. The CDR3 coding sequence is TGCGCCAGCAGCCCTACAGGGGTAAGGGAGACCCAGTACTTC. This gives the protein CASSPTGVRETQYF.